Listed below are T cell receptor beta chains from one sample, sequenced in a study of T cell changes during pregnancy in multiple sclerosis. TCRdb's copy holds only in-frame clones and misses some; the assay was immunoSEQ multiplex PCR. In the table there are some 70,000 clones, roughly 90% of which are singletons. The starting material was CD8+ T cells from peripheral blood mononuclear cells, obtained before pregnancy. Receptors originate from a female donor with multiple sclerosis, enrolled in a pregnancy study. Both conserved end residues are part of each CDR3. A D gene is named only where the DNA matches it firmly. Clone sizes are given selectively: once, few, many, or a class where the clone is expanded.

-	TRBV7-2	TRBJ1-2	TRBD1	CASSLGPQGANYGYTF	TGTGCCAGCAGTTTAGGCCCACAGGGGGCTAACTATGGCTACACCTTC
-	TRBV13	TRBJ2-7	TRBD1	CASSLNQGALYEQYF	TGTGCCAGCAGCTTAAATCAGGGGGCGCTTTACGAGCAGTACTTC
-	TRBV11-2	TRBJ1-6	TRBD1	CASSSQGDNSPLHF	TGTGCCAGCAGCTCCCAGGGGGATAATTCACCCCTCCACTTT
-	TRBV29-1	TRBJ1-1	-	CSVRRADTTEAFF	TGCAGCGTCCGTAGAGCCGACACCACTGAAGCTTTCTTT
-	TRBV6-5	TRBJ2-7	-	CASSYRGSAYEQYF	TGTGCCAGCAGTTACAGGGGAAGCGCCTACGAGCAGTACTTC
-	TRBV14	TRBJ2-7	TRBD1	CASSQDLVGQGISYEQYF	TGTGCCAGCAGCCAAGATCTGGTGGGACAGGGTATTTCCTACGAGCAGTACTTC
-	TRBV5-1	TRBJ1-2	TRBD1	CASSLNDRGGYGYTF	TGCGCCAGCAGCTTGAATGACAGGGGAGGTTATGGCTACACCTTC
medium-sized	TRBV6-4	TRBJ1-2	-	CASSDTPQALPGGYTF	TGTGCCAGCAGTGACACACCCCAGGCGCTTCCCGGCGGCTACACCTTC
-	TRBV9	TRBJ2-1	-	CASSVEGSRGNEQFF	TGTGCCAGCAGCGTAGAAGGGAGCAGGGGAAATGAGCAGTTCTTC
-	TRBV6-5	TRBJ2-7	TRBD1	CASSYQGQGLYEQYF	TGTGCCAGCAGTTACCAGGGACAGGGATTGTACGAGCAGTACTTC
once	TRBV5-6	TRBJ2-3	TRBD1	CASSLAGTGSTDTQYF	TGTGCCAGCAGCTTGGCCGGGACAGGGTCGACAGATACGCAGTATTTT
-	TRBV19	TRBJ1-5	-	CASSMGSNQPQHF	TGTGCCAGTAGTATGGGCAGCAATCAGCCCCAGCATTTT
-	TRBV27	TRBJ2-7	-	CASSPSSGDGSFYEQYF	TGTGCCAGCAGTCCTTCCTCAGGGGATGGGAGCTTTTACGAGCAGTACTTC
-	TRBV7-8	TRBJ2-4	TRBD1	CASSFVEGPRDSQYF	TGTGCCAGCAGCTTTGTTGAGGGACCCCGGGACAGTCAGTACTTC
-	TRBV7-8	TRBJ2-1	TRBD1	CASSDRDRGMYEQFF	TGTGCCAGCAGCGACCGGGACAGGGGAATGTATGAGCAGTTCTTC
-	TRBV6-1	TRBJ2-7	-	CASSEVPRRAGEQYF	TGTGCCAGCAGTGAAGTCCCCCGCAGGGCGGGGGAGCAGTACTTC
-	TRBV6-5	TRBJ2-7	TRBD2	CASSYSSGGPEQYF	TGTGCCAGCAGTTACTCGAGCGGGGGGCCCGAGCAGTACTTC
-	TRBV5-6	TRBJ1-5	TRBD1	CASSLRDREEWHQPQHF	TGTGCCAGCAGCTTGAGGGACAGGGAGGAATGGCATCAGCCCCAGCATTTT
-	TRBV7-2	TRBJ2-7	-	CASRPLTTPYEQYF	TGTGCCAGCAGGCCGCTCACTACCCCATACGAGCAGTACTTC
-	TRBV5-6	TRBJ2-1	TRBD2	CASSLAGDGGNEQFF	TGTGCCAGCAGCCTAGCGGGGGATGGAGGTAATGAGCAGTTCTTC
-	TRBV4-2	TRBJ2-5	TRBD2	CASRGAGEPETQYF	TGTGCCAGCAGGGGCGCGGGGGAACCAGAGACCCAGTACTTC
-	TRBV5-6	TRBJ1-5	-	CASSSAGELFSNQPQHF	TGTGCCAGCAGCTCAGCCGGAGAACTCTTTAGCAATCAGCCCCAGCATTTT
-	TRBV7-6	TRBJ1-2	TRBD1	CASSPKTGGHYGYTF	TGTGCCAGCAGCCCCAAGACAGGGGGGCACTATGGCTACACCTTC
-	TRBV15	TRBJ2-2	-	CATSRGPELFF	TGTGCCACCAGCAGGGGGCCGGAGCTGTTTTTT
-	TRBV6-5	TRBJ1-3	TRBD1	CASSYSTGVDTIYF	TGTGCCAGCAGTTACTCCACAGGGGTCGACACCATATATTTT
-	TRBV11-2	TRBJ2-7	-	CASSATYEQYF	TGTGCCAGCAGCGCTACTTACGAGCAGTACTTC
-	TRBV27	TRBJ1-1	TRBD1	CASHPNRGNTEAFF	TGTGCCAGCCATCCTAACAGGGGGAACACTGAAGCTTTCTTT
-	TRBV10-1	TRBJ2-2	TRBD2	CASSESSSGVTGELFF	TGCGCCAGCAGTGAGTCCTCTAGCGGGGTCACCGGGGAGCTGTTTTTT
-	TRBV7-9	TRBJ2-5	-	CASSSLEGSETQYF	TGTGCCAGCAGCTCCCTCGAGGGATCGGAGACCCAGTACTTC
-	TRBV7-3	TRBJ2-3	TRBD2	CASSRPTSGGTTSTDTQYF	TGTGCCAGCAGCCGACCTACTAGCGGGGGGACGACTAGCACAGATACGCAGTATTTT